The sequence of this T cell receptor beta chain was determined in a study of T cells in Graves' hyperthyroidism and ophthalmopathy. General observations from the study: Blood also showed most of the thyroid clonotypes that were expanded above 0.001.

This clonotype was observed a few times. Its antigen is still unknown. RNA transcripts gave rise to amplified TCR beta CDR3 regions. First-round RT-PCR with HTBI primers amplified the TCR CDR3 region. TCRdb independently ran MiXCR on the multiplex PCR reads; one entry per CDR3 protein. Here the sample spans hundreds of thousands of distinct CDR3 sequences, approximately 42% being singletons. Trimming left V 5 bases short and J 11 bases short, with 18 bases between. Germline assignment: CDR1 MNHEY and CDR2 SVGAGI. The CDR3 contains 13 residues. Diagnostic decisions used clinical symptoms, serum thyroxine and TRAb, thyroid ultrasound and orbital computed tomography.

Sequenced input: peripheral blood or thyroid tissue (not recorded which). This chain joins TRBV6-5 and TRBJ1-1; tentative D call: TRBD1 (6 bases). This receptor was obtained from an adult man with Graves' disease, either hyperthyroidism or ophthalmopathy (not recorded which). The CDR3 DNA reads as TGTGCCAGCAGTAGAAACAGGGCGTCTAAGGCTTTCTTT. It translates to CASSRNRASKAFF.